Below are 13 T cell receptor beta chains sequenced from a single sample in a study of cytomegalovirus exposure and HLA in healthy donors. With 60 Vbeta and 13 Jbeta primers, the PCR was carried out. Here immunoSEQ multiplex PCR was the method, and the copy in TCRdb shows in-frame clones only, minus some. Altogether under 150,000 clones are present, about 80% being singletons, with the ten largest covering around 5.9%. Sequencing was performed on PBMCs. All receptors come from a woman between 40 and 50 years old in good health and CMV-seropositive.

This clone was recorded only once. At one end, the junction sequence differs from germline, possibly due to a read error. J is TRBJ2-2 and V is TRBV27, with 7 positions matching TRBD2. Per germline, CDR1 MNHEY and CDR2 SMNVEV (reference sequence). The CDR3 extends over 14 amino acids. This chain's CDR3 is CASSYGGFTRELFF. The CDR3 nucleotides are TGTGCCAGCAGTTACGGGGGGTTCACCCGGGAGCTGTTTTTT.

J is TRBJ2-1 and V is TRBV5-1; 9 nucleotides align to TRBD2. The CDR3 covers 19 residues. J gave up 1 base and V 2 bases, and 13 bases lay outside the gene matches. Germline V gene lookup returns CDR1 SGHRS and CDR2 YFSETQ. Here the CDR3 reads CASSFLGSGGRASYNEQFF. In DNA, the CDR3 is TGCGCCAGCAGCTTTCTAGGTTCGGGCGGGAGGGCATCCTACAATGAGCAGTTCTTC.

V gene TRBV18 combines with J gene TRBJ2-1, with D perhaps matching TRBD1 (5 bases). V gave up 2 bases and J gave up 10 bases, with 18 bases separating them. This CDR3 is built from 15 residues. Germline values: CDR1 KGHSH, CDR2 LQKENI. In DNA form, the CDR3 reads TGTGCCAGCTCACCAATGGGGCTAGGTCTGGGCGAGCAGTTCTTC. Its protein product is CASSPMGLGLGEQFF.

J is TRBJ2-1 and V is TRBV9; TRBD2 matches at 11 bases. V lost 4 bases, J lost 6 bases, and 12 bases stayed unmatched. Per the germline V gene, CDR1 is SGDLS and CDR2 is YYNGEE. The CDR3 contains 17 residues. CDR3 nucleotide sequence: TGTGCCAGCAGCCCCAGTCCCCTAGCGGGGGGTGGCAATGAGCAGTTCTTC. Translating it yields CASSPSPLAGGGNEQFF.

The chain links TRBV5-6 to TRBJ2-4; TRBD1 might be the D (6 bases). From germline, CDR1 is SGHDT and CDR2 YYEEEE. The CDR3 has 14 residues. The V and J ends lost 3 bases and 1 base respectively, with 8 bases between them. The CDR3 loop reads CASSWQGAKNIQYF. The DNA of the CDR3 is TGTGCCAGCAGCTGGCAGGGGGCCAAAAACATTCAGTACTTC.

The gene calls are TRBV12-5 and TRBJ2-1; D might be TRBD2 (6 bases). V shed 0 bases and J shed 7 bases, with 16 bases lying between them. Germline V CDR1 and CDR2: LGHNT, FRNRAP. The CDR3 consists of 16 residues. The CDR3 nucleotides are TGTGCTAGTGGTTTGGTACAAGAGACTAGGGATAATGAGCAGTTCTTC. It codes for CASGLVQETRDNEQFF.

The chain has TRBV18 and TRBJ2-5, with D perhaps TRBD1 (6 bases). V lost 2 bases to trimming and J lost 5 bases, with 9 bases between them. This CDR3 has 13 residues. Germline V gene data show CDR1 as KGHSH and CDR2 as LQKENI. The CDR3 region has the DNA TGTGCCAGCTCACCAGCAGGGGAGGAGACCCAGTACTTC. Protein sequence: CASSPAGEETQYF.

A few counts support this clone. V usage is TRBV5-6 and J usage is TRBJ1-3, with D unclear. Germline CDR1 is SGHDT and CDR2 is YYEEEE. This CDR3 has 15 residues. V dropped 2 bases and J dropped 5 bases, with 14 bases sitting between them. In DNA form, the CDR3 reads TGTGCCAGCAGCTTAAGCGGCACGAGCAGAAACACCATATATTTT. Its protein product is CASSLSGTSRNTIYF.

This rearrangement joins TRBV5-1 to TRBJ2-2, with 14 bases identical to TRBD2. With 4 bases clipped from V and 5 bases from J, the junction kept 10 bases outside the gene matches. The CDR3 length is 18 residues. CDR1 is SGHRS and CDR2 is YFSETQ in the germline V gene. The CDR3: CASSPGTSGRVGTGELFF. In DNA, the CDR3 is TGCGCCAGCAGCCCCGGGACTAGCGGGAGAGTGGGGACCGGGGAGCTGTTTTTT.

The rearrangement uses TRBV14 and TRBJ2-5, with a possible D match to TRBD1 (6 bases). The CDR3 is made up of 15 amino acids. Trimming pared 2 bases from V and 6 bases from J, leaving 16 bases between. Germline V CDR1 and CDR2: SGHDN, FVKESK. CDR3 DNA: TGTGCCAGCAGCCAATTGCGGATGGGGGCGAAGACCCAGTACTTC. Translated, it gives CASSQLRMGAKTQYF.

This sequence joins TRBV5-1 and TRBJ1-2; D ambiguous. Germline values: CDR1 SGHRS, CDR2 YFSETQ. Trimming removed 0 bases at V and 2 bases at J, with 8 bases between. This CDR3 region has 14 residues. The CDR3 is CASSLDTSNYGYTF. DNA for the CDR3: TGCGCCAGCAGCTTGGACACCTCCAACTATGGCTACACCTTC.

The chain carries TRBV30 and TRBJ2-3; 12 bases fit TRBD2. This CDR3 has 13 residues. The germline CDR1 and CDR2 sequences are GTSNPN and SVGIG (reference sequence). With 0 bases clipped from V and 11 bases from J, the junction kept 3 bases outside the gene matches. CDR3 region: CAWSVGLAGEQYF. The CDR3 coding sequence is TGTGCCTGGAGTGTGGGACTAGCGGGTGAGCAGTATTTT.

This CDR3 reads CASSLGEGRGRNTEAFF. Written as DNA, the CDR3 is TGTGCCAGCAGCTTAGGCGAGGGGAGGGGACGTAACACTGAAGCTTTCTTT. The chain carries TRBV11-3 and TRBJ1-1, with D perhaps matching TRBD1 (5 bases). V shed 1 base and J shed 2 bases, with 17 bases lying between them. CDR3 size: 17 residues. Germline V gene sequence: CDR1 SGHNT, CDR2 YENEEA.